This TCR beta chain stems from a study of vaccination effects on CD4 cells after COVID-19. Before any sequencing was done, the ViraFEST assay used viral peptide pools to expand antigen-specific CD4+ T cells. Following culture for around 10 days, CD4+ T cells were isolated. The study found no prior SARS-CoV-2 infection in the vaccine recipients, who tested negative for nucleocapsid antibodies. A half-medium replacement with IL-2 medium was carried out on days 3 and 7. Regarding this clone: The target antigen is unknown.

This CDR3 region has 13 residues. Germline V gene data show CDR1 as LNHDA and CDR2 as SQIVND (reference sequence). Trimming removed 7 bases at V and 5 bases at J, with 14 bases between. Assay: immunoSEQ multiplex PCR; the TCRdb copy retains only in-frame clones and omits some. The sample shows approximately 68,000 clones, 78% of them seen only once. The starting material was CD4+ T cells from PBMCs cultured with SARS-CoV-2 spike peptides, obtained before COVID-19 vaccination. The rearrangement uses TRBV19 and TRBJ1-1; D unresolved. This TCR derives from a human donor who received a COVID-19 vaccine. The CDR3 sequence is CASTDGPRTEAFF. The CDR3, as DNA: TGTGCCAGTACCGATGGGCCAAGGACTGAAGCTTTCTTT.